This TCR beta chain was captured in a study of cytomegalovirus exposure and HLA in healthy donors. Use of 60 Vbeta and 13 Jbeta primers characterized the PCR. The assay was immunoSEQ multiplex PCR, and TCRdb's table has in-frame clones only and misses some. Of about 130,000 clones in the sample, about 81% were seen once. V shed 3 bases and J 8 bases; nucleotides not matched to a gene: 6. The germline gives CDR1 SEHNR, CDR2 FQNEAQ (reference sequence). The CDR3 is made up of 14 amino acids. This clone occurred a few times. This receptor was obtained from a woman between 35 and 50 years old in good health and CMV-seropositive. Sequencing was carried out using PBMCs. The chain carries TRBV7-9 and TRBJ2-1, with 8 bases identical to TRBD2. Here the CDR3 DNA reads TGTGCCAGCAGCTTGGGAGCGGGAGCGGATGAGCAGTTCTTC. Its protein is CASSLGAGADEQFF.